What follows are 24 T cell receptor beta chains derived from one specimen sequenced in a study of vaccination effects on CD4 cells after COVID-19. Which antigens these TCRs recognize remains unknown. Assay: immunoSEQ multiplex PCR; the TCRdb copy retains only in-frame clones and omits some. The profile shows 66,000 or so clones, around 85% of them singletons. Following an approximately 9-day culture, CD4+ T cells were purified. Participants each got two BNT162b2 or mRNA-1273 vaccine doses. The sample here was CD4+ T cells from PBMCs cultured without peptide, taken after COVID-19 vaccination. The receptors come from a human donor who received a COVID-19 vaccine.

The gene calls are TRBV2 and TRBJ1-2; possible D gene TRBD1, 5 bases. Germline V lookup: CDR1 SNHLY, CDR2 FYNNEI. The CDR3 is made up of 11 amino acids. V lost 6 bases to trimming and J lost 7 bases, with 9 bases between them. Here the CDR3 reads CASRGGAGYTF. Here the CDR3 DNA reads TGTGCCAGCAGAGGAGGGGCTGGCTACACCTTC.

This rearrangement joins TRBV7-3 to TRBJ2-2, with TRBD1 matching over 10 bases. J gave up 5 bases and V 5 bases, and 8 bases lay outside the gene matches. Germline CDR1 reads SGHTA; CDR2 reads FQGTGA. This CDR3 comprises 16 residues. The DNA of the CDR3 is TGTGCCAGCAGCCAACAGACAGGGGGCAGGACCGGGGAGCTGTTTTTT. As protein: CASSQQTGGRTGELFF.

This chain uses TRBV5-1 with TRBJ2-3; D is undetermined. CDR1 is SGHRS and CDR2 is YFSETQ in the germline V gene. V lost 7 bases and J lost 2, with 17 bases in between. The CDR3 runs to 15 residues. The CDR3 nucleotides read TGCGCCAGCTGCAGGCTCTCAGGCCCCACAGATACGCAGTATTTT. Residues: CASCRLSGPTDTQYF.

The chain joins TRBV7-3 to TRBJ2-1, with TRBD1 identical over 7 bases. The CDR3 consists of 20 residues. Germline V gene lookup returns CDR1 SGHTA and CDR2 FQGTGA. The V segment lost 3 bases and the J segment 2 bases; nucleotides outside the gene matches: 19. The CDR3 DNA sequence: TGTGCCAGCAGCTTTTCGGCCGGGACAGTTGTTAGACGGGCCTACAATGAGCAGTTCTTC. Translated, it gives CASSFSAGTVVRRAYNEQFF.

This chain connects TRBV6-5 to TRBJ1-1; possible D gene TRBD1, 6 bases. Germline CDR1 MNHEY, CDR2 SVGAGI. CDR3 length: 14 amino acids. V lost 2 bases, J lost 5 bases, and 12 bases lay in between. The CDR3 DNA sequence: TGTGCCAGCAGTTACACCAGGGGTGGAACTGAAGCTTTCTTT. Amino acids: CASSYTRGGTEAFF.

The chain has TRBV14 and TRBJ2-1; 10 bases fit TRBD2. In germline, CDR1 is SGHDN, CDR2 FVKESK. The CDR3 is 16 amino acids. V dropped 0 bases and J dropped 3; count of bases not matched to a gene: 2. Here the CDR3 DNA reads TGTGCCAGCAGCCAAGAGTGGACTAGCGGCTACAATGAGCAGTTCTTC. Translation: CASSQEWTSGYNEQFF.

The chain is built from TRBV11-3 and TRBJ2-3, with D uncertain. V gave up 6 bases and J gave up 11 bases, with 18 bases separating them. Germline CDR1 and CDR2: SGHNT and YENEEA. The CDR3 sequence is 13 residues long. The CDR3 spells CASRFWVAFEQYF. CDR3 bases: TGTGCCAGCAGGTTTTGGGTAGCATTTGAGCAGTATTTT.

The J gene is TRBJ1-2, the V gene TRBV6-4; 8 bases align to TRBD1. The CDR3 totals 13 residues. V dropped 6 bases and J dropped 8; count of bases not matched to a gene: 8. Germline V gene sequence: CDR1 MRHNA, CDR2 SNTAGT. The CDR3 region has the DNA TGTGCCAGCAGAGACGACAGGGGTTGGGGCTACACCTTC. Its protein is CASRDDRGWGYTF.

The J gene is TRBJ2-5, the V gene TRBV5-8; D assignment may be TRBD1 or TRBD2 (5 bases each). With 4 bases removed from V and 2 bases from J, the gap between germline ends came to 15 bases. The germline CDR1 and CDR2 sequences are SGHTS and YDEGEE. CDR3 size: 15 residues. The CDR3 is CASSIFGARQETQYF. The CDR3 bases are TGTGCCAGCAGCATATTCGGGGCCCGGCAAGAGACCCAGTACTTC.

This clone was seen a single time. This chain links TRBV10-3 with TRBJ2-3; D may be TRBD1 (5 bases). CDR3 length equals 15 residues. Germline V gene lookup returns CDR1 ENHRY and CDR2 SYGVKD. Trimming shortened V by 5 bases and J by 0 bases, and 12 bases separated the two germline ends. CDR3 DNA: TGTGCCATCAGTTTCGGACACCCTAGCACAGATACGCAGTATTTT. It is translated as CAISFGHPSTDTQYF.

There are a few counts of this clone. The V gene is TRBV12-5, the J gene TRBJ1-1; tentatively, D is TRBD1 (5 bases). The length of the CDR3 is 13 residues. Deletions cut 5 bases from V and 2 bases from J, with 9 bases between. Germline V gene data show CDR1 as LGHNT and CDR2 as FRNRAP. CDR3 sequence: CASGPDSNTEAFF. In DNA, the CDR3 is TGTGCTAGTGGTCCCGACAGCAACACTGAAGCTTTCTTT.

The chain links TRBV7-3 to TRBJ2-1, with D possibly matching TRBD2 (6 bases). Between the trimmed V and J ends, which lost 1 base and 0 bases, there was a span of 7 bases. CDR1 SGHTA and CDR2 FQGTGA come from the germline V gene. The CDR3 loop spans 15 amino acids. CDR3: CASSLMTSSYNEQFF. CDR3 DNA: TGTGCCAGCAGCTTAATGACTAGCTCCTACAATGAGCAGTTCTTC.

V and J are TRBV19 and TRBJ2-4; D gene ambiguous. This CDR3 is built from 14 residues. The V end was cut by 2 bases, the J end by 0 bases, with 5 bases between. CDR1 LNHDA and CDR2 SQIVND come from the germline V gene (reference sequence). The CDR3 is CASSISLAKNIQYF. CDR3 DNA: TGTGCCAGTAGTATAAGTTTAGCCAAAAACATTCAGTACTTC.

Only a few counts were recorded for this clone. The chain joins TRBV2 to TRBJ1-1; D might be TRBD1 (6 bases). The CDR3 runs to 13 residues. The V gene lost 5 bases and the J gene lost 0 bases, with 7 bases spanning the gap. The germline V gene has CDR1 SNHLY and CDR2 FYNNEI. The DNA for the CDR3 is TGTGCCAGCAGTACAGGGATGAACACTGAAGCTTTCTTT. It is translated as CASSTGMNTEAFF.

This sequence joins TRBV4-3 and TRBJ1-6; possibly TRBD1 for D (5 bases). The CDR3 consists of 16 residues. Germline CDR1 is LGHNA and CDR2 is YSLEER. V was cut by 4 bases and J by 7 bases, with 17 bases left in between. This CDR3 reads CASSLTVGVGNSPLHF. The CDR3 DNA reads TGCGCCAGCAGCCTGACTGTAGGGGTAGGGAATTCACCCCTCCACTTT.

The chain couples TRBV19 to TRBJ2-2; the D is unclear. This CDR3 comprises 13 residues. Trimming took 2 bases from V and 6 from J, leaving 7 bases between them. The germline CDR1 and CDR2 sequences are LNHDA and SQIVND (reference sequence). The CDR3 sequence: CASSILASGELFF. In DNA, the CDR3 is TGTGCCAGTAGTATATTAGCATCCGGGGAGCTGTTTTTT.

CDR3 protein: CASTSTGQPQETQYF. The CDR3 bases are TGTGCCAGCACCTCAACAGGACAGCCACAAGAGACCCAGTACTTC. J is TRBJ2-5 and V is TRBV6-5, with a tentative D call TRBD1 (6 bases). V was clipped by 7 bases and J by 2 bases, with 17 bases between them. Germline V gene data show CDR1 as MNHEY and CDR2 as SVGAGI. The CDR3 loop spans 15 amino acids.

The chain couples TRBV7-2 to TRBJ2-1; possibly TRBD1 for D (6 bases). V was clipped by 1 base and J by 8 bases, with 9 bases between them. The CDR3 is made up of 13 amino acids. From germline, CDR1 is SGHTA and CDR2 FQGNSA. This CDR3 is CASSLDRVYEQFF. The CDR3 DNA sequence: TGTGCCAGCAGCTTAGACAGGGTTTATGAGCAGTTCTTC. Complete variable domain (other parts from reference TRBV7-2 and TRBJ2-1): GAGVSQSPSNKVTEKGKDVELRCDPISGHTALYWYRQSLGQGLEFLIYFQGNSAPDKSGLPSDRFSAERTGGSVSTLTIQRTQQEDSAVYLCASSLDRVYEQFFGPGTRLTVL.

V gene TRBV6-5 combines with J gene TRBJ1-2, with a possible D match to TRBD1 (6 bases). V lost 5 bases and J 8 bases, leaving 12 bases between the germline ends. CDR1 and CDR2 from the germline V gene are MNHEY and SVGAGI. This CDR3 region has 12 residues. CDR3 sequence reads: CASSTGYGGYTF. CDR3 DNA: TGTGCCAGCAGTACAGGGTACGGAGGCTACACCTTC.

The chain recombines TRBV30 with TRBJ2-4, with D possibly called TRBD1 or TRBD2 (6 bases each). This CDR3 comprises 17 residues. Trimming shortened V by 2 bases and J by 0 bases, and 17 bases separated the two germline ends. The germline V gene encodes CDR1 GTSNPN and CDR2 SVGIG (reference sequence). The CDR3 DNA is TGTGCCTGGAGTCGGGTTTGGGGGGCCCTAGCCAAAAACATTCAGTACTTC. Translated, it gives CAWSRVWGALAKNIQYF.

This clone was seen a handful of times. The CDR3 here is CASSESGGPSIGYTF. The CDR3 nucleotides read TGTGCCAGCTCAGAATCAGGGGGGCCTTCGATTGGCTACACCTTC. This chain links TRBV18 with TRBJ1-2, with 7 bases identical to TRBD1. V lost 5 bases and J lost 7; bases outside the gene matches: 13. In germline, CDR1 is KGHSH, CDR2 LQKENI. The CDR3 totals 15 residues.

The chain is built from TRBV7-9 and TRBJ1-2; D call uncertain. Germline-derived CDR1 and CDR2 are SEHNR and FQNEAQ (reference sequence). The CDR3 loop spans 13 amino acids. Trimming removed 0 bases from V and 7 bases from J, with 9 bases in between. Written as DNA, the CDR3 is TGTGCCAGCAGCTTAGCCCTTCTCGGTGGCTACACCTTC. Translation gives CASSLALLGGYTF.

V and J are TRBV5-4 and TRBJ2-5, with 11 bases matching TRBD1. From germline, CDR1 is SGHNT and CDR2 YYREEE (reference sequence). The CDR3 is 16 residues long. Trimming took 1 base from V and 5 from J; bases not matched to a gene: 7. The CDR3 bases are TGTGCCAGCAGCTTGAGGACAGGGGGCCCTTCGGAGACCCAGTACTTC. Translated, it gives CASSLRTGGPSETQYF.

This chain links TRBV24-1 with TRBJ2-1; 16 bases are a match to TRBD2. V gave up 3 bases and J gave up 10 bases; unmatched junction bases: 8. The CDR3 covers 17 residues. In germline, CDR1 is KGHDR, CDR2 SFDVKD. CDR3 sequence: CATSDQPGTSGGGEQFF. Here the CDR3 DNA reads TGTGCCACCAGTGATCAGCCCGGGACTAGCGGGGGGGGCGAGCAGTTCTTC.